What follows are 4 T cell receptor beta chains derived from one specimen sequenced in a study of blood T cells in healthy people across ages. Using a J-beta primer mix together with a sample-barcoded 5' primer, a second PCR was run for roughly 7 to 11 cycles. Using its own MiXCR run on the 5' RACE reads, TCRdb lists one record per CDR3 protein. The top ten hold 20% to 30% of the sample, which has 790,000 or so distinct CDR3 sequences, roughly three fifths seen once. The sample comprised blood. The receptors originated from a man between 40 and 49 years old in good health.

The chain employs TRBV11-2 and TRBJ1-5; D is unclear. The ends were cut back, 3 bases at V and 4 bases at J, with 16 bases in the middle. Germline values: CDR1 SGHAT, CDR2 FQNNGV. The CDR3 totals 16 residues. CDR3 amino acids: CASSFSSVSRNQPQHF. The CDR3 DNA is TGTGCCAGCAGCTTTTCCAGTGTCAGCCGGAATCAGCCCCAGCATTTT.

This rearrangement joins TRBV5-6 to TRBJ2-2; D is undetermined. The CDR3 runs to 13 residues. Deletions cut 0 bases from V and 6 bases from J, with 6 bases between. Per germline, CDR1 SGHDT and CDR2 YYEEEE. CDR3 in amino acids: CASSLDVAGELFF. For the CDR3, the DNA is TGTGCCAGCAGCTTGGACGTCGCCGGGGAGCTGTTTTTT. Based on the CDR3 plus reference TRBV5-6 and TRBJ2-2, the full variable domain is DAGVTQSPTHLIKTRGQQVTLRCSPKSGHDTVSWYQQALGQGPQFIFQYYEEEERQRGNFPDRFSGHQFPNYSSELNVNALLLGDSALYLCASSLDVAGELFFGEGSRLTVL.

J is TRBJ2-3 and V is TRBV7-2, with D unclear. Germline V CDR1 and CDR2: SGHTA, FQGNSA. V was shortened by 1 base and J by 3 bases, with 14 bases between the two germline ends. The CDR3 has 16 residues. In nucleotides, the CDR3 is TGTGCCAGCAGCTTAGAAAGGGCCAGAAGAACAGATACGCAGTATTTT. Its protein is CASSLERARRTDTQYF.

V gene TRBV6-2 or TRBV6-3 combines with J gene TRBJ2-7; TRBD1 agrees at 11 bases. With the DNA end fitting TRBJ2-5 better, the J assignment may be wrong. Germline CDR1 is MNHEY and CDR2 is SVGEGT. This CDR3 is built from 15 residues. The CDR3 nucleotides read TGTGCCAGCCTCCCTTGGGGACAGGGGGAACAGACCCAGTACTTC. This sequence encodes CASLPWGQGEQTQYF.